One sample yielded the 25 T cell receptor beta chains listed below, sequenced in a study of blood T cell repertoires in COVID-19. Assay: immunoSEQ multiplex PCR; the TCRdb copy retains only in-frame clones and omits some. The table has 35,000 to 45,000 clones, roughly 80% seen once. The sequenced material came from peripheral blood. Source of these receptors: a middle-aged man with active COVID-19.

Of note for this clone: A much larger clone is a single base away; this may be a read error. Other DNA sequences in this sample translate to the same CDR3. The chain uses TRBV19 and TRBJ2-7; 9 positions match TRBD1. The germline V gene encodes CDR1 LNHDA and CDR2 SQIVND (reference sequence). The CDR3 extends over 14 amino acids. V dropped 3 bases and J dropped 2; count of bases not matched to a gene: 2. CDR3: CASSIGTGTYEQYF. Here the CDR3 DNA reads TGTGCCAGTAGTATCGGGACAGGGACCTACGAGCAGTACTTC.

The J gene is TRBJ2-7, the V gene TRBV5-1; D is unclear. Per germline, CDR1 SGHRS and CDR2 YFSETQ. This CDR3 has 13 amino acids. Trimming shortened V by 2 bases and J by 6 bases, and 12 bases separated the two germline ends. The CDR3 DNA is TGCGCCAGCAGCTTCCAGGTAGGCTCCGAGCAGTACTTC. Amino acids: CASSFQVGSEQYF.

This chain links TRBV7-9 with TRBJ1-6; 7 bases agree with TRBD1. CDR1 is SEHNR, CDR2 FQNEAQ, per germline (reference sequence). Unmatched junction bases numbered 8, after V lost 5 bases and J lost 7 bases. This CDR3 spans 15 amino acids. CDR3: CASSTQGIHNSPLHF. As DNA, the CDR3 is TGTGCCAGCAGCACACAGGGGATCCACAATTCACCCCTCCACTTT.

This clone has only one observation. The chain couples TRBV18 to TRBJ1-4; D ambiguous. This CDR3 is built from 13 residues. V was cut by 4 bases and J by 8 bases, with 11 bases left in between. Per the germline V gene, CDR1 is KGHSH and CDR2 is LQKENI. CDR3 coding DNA: TGTGCCAGCTCACGAGGCGAATGGGAAAAACTGTTTTTT. Translated, it gives CASSRGEWEKLFF.

This chain uses TRBV5-1 with TRBJ2-3, with a weak D call TRBD2 (7 bases). The V and J ends lost 3 bases and 5 bases respectively, with 16 bases between them. CDR1 is SGHRS and CDR2 is YFSETQ in the germline V gene. The CDR3 runs 15 residues. The CDR3 sequence is CASSWQGRAEDTQYF. The DNA for the CDR3 is TGCGCCAGCAGCTGGCAGGGGAGGGCCGAAGATACGCAGTATTTT.

By share of the sample, this clone is medium-sized. The V and J genes are TRBV7-9 and TRBJ2-7; TRBD1 is a possible D gene (6 bases). The V gene's germline CDR1 is SEHNR and CDR2 FQNEAQ (reference sequence). Deletions cut 5 bases from V and 1 base from J, with 9 bases between. CDR3 size: 13 residues. The CDR3 region is CASSITGSYEQYF. As DNA, the CDR3 is TGTGCCAGCAGCATTACAGGGTCCTACGAGCAGTACTTC.

The CDR3 spells CASSVDGAYGYTF. The CDR3 DNA follows: TGTGCCAGCAGCGTCGACGGAGCCTATGGCTACACCTTC. The chain is built from TRBV6-5 and TRBJ1-2, with no clear D. V dropped 6 bases and J dropped 4 bases, with 12 bases sitting between them. CDR3 length: 13 residues. In germline, CDR1 is MNHEY, CDR2 SVGAGI.

The chain recombines TRBV7-9 with TRBJ1-2, with 7 bases matching TRBD1. Germline V CDR1 and CDR2: SEHNR, FQNEAQ (reference sequence). The trim removed 3 bases at V and 1 base at J, leaving 14 bases unmatched. The CDR3 sequence is 18 residues long. The CDR3 is CASSFLSSGTDFNYGYTF. In DNA, the CDR3 is TGTGCCAGCAGCTTTCTTTCATCCGGGACAGATTTTAACTATGGCTACACCTTC. Based on the CDR3 plus reference TRBV7-9 and TRBJ1-2, the full variable domain is DTGVSQNPRHKITKRGQNVTFRCDPISEHNRLYWYRQTLGQGPEFLTYFQNEAQLEKSRLLSDRFSAERPKGSFSTLEIQRTEQGDSAMYLCASSFLSSGTDFNYGYTFGSGTRLTVV.

This clone was observed a single time. The rearrangement joins TRBV6-4 to TRBJ2-2; 8 bases match TRBD2. Germline loops: CDR1 MRHNA, CDR2 SNTAGT. Trimming cost V 5 bases and J 4 bases; bases outside gene matches: 0. The CDR3 loop spans 13 amino acids. The CDR3 coding sequence is TGTGCCAGCAGTAGCGGGAGCACCGGGGAGCTGTTTTTT. It yields the protein CASSSGSTGELFF.

The V call is TRBV5-1, the J call TRBJ1-1; 9 bases are a match to TRBD1. Germline lookup yields CDR1 SGHRS and CDR2 YFSETQ. CDR3 size: 16 residues. Trimming removed 4 bases from V and 5 bases from J; junction bases left unmatched: 12. The CDR3 region is CASSLNAGTGWTEAFF. CDR3 DNA: TGCGCCAGCAGCCTAAATGCCGGGACAGGGTGGACTGAAGCTTTCTTT.

This chain joins TRBV9 and TRBJ1-1; D gene uncertain. CDR1 is SGDLS, CDR2 YYNGEE, per germline. Trimming took off 3 bases at V and 4 bases at J, with 13 bases between the two ends. The CDR3 is 14 amino acids. The CDR3 spells CASSALEVVTEAFF. Here the CDR3 DNA reads TGTGCCAGCAGCGCCCTGGAGGTTGTCACTGAAGCTTTCTTT.

The chain links TRBV6-5 to TRBJ2-7; D might be TRBD1 (6 bases). Germline assignment: CDR1 MNHEY and CDR2 SVGAGI. The CDR3 is 14 residues long. The V end was cut by 6 bases, the J end by 0 bases, with 12 bases between. CDR3 sequence: CASRRTASSYEQYF. In DNA form, the CDR3 reads TGTGCCAGCAGAAGGACAGCTAGCTCCTACGAGCAGTACTTC.

The J gene is TRBJ2-3, the V gene TRBV11-3; no definite D call. Germline V gene lookup returns CDR1 SGHNT and CDR2 YENEEA. The V gene lost 0 bases and the J gene lost 9 bases, with 7 bases spanning the gap. The CDR3 length is 12 residues. The CDR3 protein is CASSLDSRTQYF. The DNA of the CDR3 is TGTGCCAGCAGCTTAGATAGCCGAACGCAGTATTTT.

This rearrangement joins TRBV7-9 to TRBJ2-2; D ambiguous. The CDR3 totals 16 residues. The germline CDR1 and CDR2 sequences are SEHNR and FQNEAQ (reference sequence). Trimming pared 0 bases from V and 0 bases from J, leaving 8 bases between. As DNA, the CDR3 is TGTGCCAGCAGCTTAGCGGTCAGCGCGAACACCGGGGAGCTGTTTTTT. It specifies CASSLAVSANTGELFF.

The rearrangement uses TRBV5-5 and TRBJ2-6; no firm D call. The germline CDR1 and CDR2 sequences are SGHKS and YYEKEE (reference sequence). The CDR3 totals 15 residues. Trimming cost V 2 bases and J 4 bases, with 10 bases left between them. CDR3 nucleotide sequence: TGTGCCAGCAGCTTACCGGGTCAGGGGGCCAACGTCCTGACTTTC. It specifies CASSLPGQGANVLTF.

The V and J genes are TRBV5-1 and TRBJ2-1; D perhaps matches TRBD2 (5 bases). This CDR3 comprises 13 residues. V lost 1 base and J lost 15, with 17 bases in between. CDR1 SGHRS and CDR2 YFSETQ come from the germline V gene. The CDR3 sequence is CASSLSFSANGFF. The DNA for the CDR3 is TGCGCCAGCAGCTTGTCATTTAGCGCTAATGGGTTCTTC. The entire variable domain, with the rest obtained from reference TRBV5-1 and TRBJ2-1, is as follows: KAGVTQTPRYLIKTRGQQVTLSCSPISGHRSVSWYQQTPGQGLQFLFEYFSETQRNKGNFPGRFSGRQFSNSRSEMNVSTLELGDSALYLCASSLSFSANGFFGPGTRLTVL.

J is TRBJ1-1 and V is TRBV28; D is uncertain. Germline V gene data show CDR1 as MDHEN and CDR2 as SYDVKM. The CDR3 loop spans 13 amino acids. V shed 6 bases and J shed 7 bases, with 15 bases lying between them. The chain's CDR3 is CASSHVREHEAFF. CDR3 coding DNA: TGTGCCAGCAGCCATGTTCGGGAGCATGAAGCTTTCTTT.

The V and J genes are TRBV12-3 or TRBV12-4 and TRBJ2-5; tentative D call: TRBD2 (5 bases). V lost 2 bases, J lost 4 bases, and 8 bases lay in between. CDR3 length equals 13 residues. The CDR3 reads CASSLSGRETQYF. CDR3 DNA sequence: TGTGCCAGCAGTTTAAGCGGAAGAGAGACCCAGTACTTC.

The chain employs TRBV7-9 and TRBJ1-1; D might be TRBD1 (5 bases). The germline CDR1 and CDR2 sequences are SEHNR and FQNEAQ (reference sequence). Trimming cost V 5 bases and J 4 bases, with 14 bases left between them. The CDR3 is made up of 14 amino acids. DNA for the CDR3: TGTGCCAGCAGCGCAGTAGGGGTAAGCACTGAAGCTTTCTTT. It encodes CASSAVGVSTEAFF.

The chain is built from TRBV7-2 and TRBJ2-1, with D perhaps matching TRBD1 (6 bases). V lost 5 bases and J lost 8, with 22 bases in between. Germline values: CDR1 SGHTA, CDR2 FQGNSA. CDR3 size: 16 residues. CDR3 sequence reads: CASSMNRVGARDEQFF. The CDR3 nucleotides read TGTGCCAGCAGCATGAACAGGGTGGGGGCAAGAGATGAGCAGTTCTTC.

The chain employs TRBV14 and TRBJ2-4; maybe TRBD2 (6 bases). There are 13 residues in the CDR3. Germline loops: CDR1 SGHDN, CDR2 FVKESK. V gave up 0 bases and J gave up 9 bases, with 9 bases separating them. CDR3 nucleotide sequence: TGTGCCAGCAGCCAAGACCTGGAGGGCATTCAGTACTTC. Translating gives CASSQDLEGIQYF. Complete variable domain (other parts from reference TRBV14 and TRBJ2-4): EAGVTQFPSHSVIEKGQTVTLRCDPISGHDNLYWYRRVMGKEIKFLLHFVKESKQDESGMPNNRFLAERTGGTYSTLKVQPAELEDSGVYFCASSQDLEGIQYFGAGTRLSVL.

The rearrangement joins TRBV3-1 (or the pseudogene TRBV3-2) to TRBJ2-5; 9 nucleotides align to TRBD2. The CDR3 consists of 15 residues. V lost 2 bases, J lost 5 bases, and 6 bases stayed unmatched. In germline, CDR1 is LGHDT, CDR2 YNNKEL (reference sequence). In DNA form, the CDR3 reads TGTGCCAGCAGCCAATCCGCGGGAGGGCGCGAGACCCAGTACTTC. As protein: CASSQSAGGRETQYF.

Only a few counts were recorded for this clone. The chain recombines TRBV6-2 or TRBV6-3 with TRBJ2-7; D gene ambiguous. Germline assignment: CDR1 MNHEY and CDR2 SVGEGT. The CDR3 consists of 12 residues. V shed 2 bases and J shed 5 bases, with 7 bases lying between them. CDR3 DNA sequence: TGTGCCAGCAGTTACCGAGTCCACGAGCAGTACTTC. This sequence encodes CASSYRVHEQYF.

The chain combines TRBV6-6 with TRBJ2-7; TRBD2 matches 9 bases. Germline CDR1 reads MNHNY; CDR2 reads SVGAGI (reference sequence). The CDR3 has 15 residues. The ends lost 0 bases at V and 3 bases at J; junction bases unmatched: 3. The CDR3 loop reads CASSYSPRGGYEQYF. The DNA of the CDR3 is TGTGCCAGCAGTTACTCGCCGCGGGGGGGCTACGAGCAGTACTTC.

The gene calls are TRBV6-5 and TRBJ1-6; tentatively, D is TRBD1 (5 bases). CDR3 size: 15 residues. The V and J ends lost 3 bases and 5 bases respectively, with 11 bases between them. CDR1 MNHEY and CDR2 SVGAGI come from the germline V gene. The CDR3 loop reads CASSYTRANNSPLHF. The CDR3 region has the DNA TGTGCCAGCAGTTATACCAGGGCGAATAATTCACCCCTCCACTTT.